Below are 21 T cell receptor beta chains sequenced from a single sample in a study of cytomegalovirus exposure and HLA in healthy donors. The PCR contained 60 Vbeta and 13 Jbeta primers. This table comes from immunoSEQ multiplex PCR, and its TCRdb copy is limited to in-frame clones, with some not included. The table lists over 150,000 clones, roughly 80% of them singletons. Sequencing input: PBMCs. The origin of the receptors is a woman aged 45-59 years in good health and CMV-seronegative.

The chain joins TRBV11-2 to TRBJ1-3; a weak D match, TRBD1 (5 bases). The CDR3 is 15 residues long. In germline, CDR1 is SGHAT, CDR2 FQNNGV. Trimming took 5 bases from V and 0 from J, leaving 11 bases between them. CDR3 amino acids: CASSPQGNSGNTIYF. The CDR3 region has the DNA TGTGCCAGCAGCCCCCAGGGTAACTCTGGAAACACCATATATTTT.

The V call is TRBV7-6, the J call TRBJ2-6; D remains ambiguous. The V end lost 1 base, the J end lost 4 bases, and 8 bases lay between the germline ends. CDR1 and CDR2 from the germline V gene are SGHVS and FNYEAQ. This CDR3 spans 15 amino acids. As DNA, the CDR3 is TGTGCCAGCAGCTTAGGCGGCCGAGGGGCCAACGTCCTGACTTTC. This gives the protein CASSLGGRGANVLTF.

This rearrangement joins TRBV15 to TRBJ1-2; a possible D gene is TRBD1 (5 bases). This CDR3 is built from 15 residues. Germline lookup yields CDR1 LNHNV and CDR2 YYDKDF (reference sequence). V was trimmed by 0 bases and J by 4 bases, leaving 12 bases between them. The chain's CDR3 is CATSRDGQGTYGYTF. CDR3 bases: TGTGCCACCAGCAGAGATGGGCAGGGTACCTATGGCTACACCTTC. The full variable domain, its missing parts supplied by reference TRBV15 and TRBJ1-2, is DAMVIQNPRYQVTQFGKPVTLSCSQTLNHNVMYWYQQKSSQAPKLLFHYYDKDFNNEADTPDNFQSRRPNTSFCFLDIRSPGLGDTAMYLCATSRDGQGTYGYTFGSGTRLTVV.

The chain uses TRBV5-4 and TRBJ2-2, with 9 bases matching TRBD1. The CDR3 is made up of 15 amino acids. V trimming: 9 bases; J trimming: 7 bases; junction bases outside the gene matches: 13. The germline V gene encodes CDR1 SGHNT and CDR2 YYREEE (reference sequence). The CDR3 nucleotides are TGTGCCACACAAACAGGGGGCGCTAATGGCGGGGAGCTGTTTTTT. Amino acid sequence: CATQTGGANGGELFF.

This chain uses TRBV28 with TRBJ1-2; a possible D gene is TRBD1 (6 bases). Trimming pared 7 bases from V and 7 bases from J, leaving 19 bases between. Germline-derived CDR1 and CDR2 are MDHEN and SYDVKM. This CDR3 region has 14 residues. The CDR3 nucleotides are TGTGCCAGCATCGGGACACCCTCTATTGGTGGCTACACCTTC. This sequence encodes CASIGTPSIGGYTF.

The rearrangement uses TRBV7-8 and TRBJ1-2; D call uncertain. Germline V gene data show CDR1 as SGHVS and CDR2 as FQNEAQ. V dropped 1 base and J dropped 0 bases, with 9 bases sitting between them. CDR3 length: 15 amino acids. The CDR3 coding sequence is TGTGCCAGCAGCTTAGGAGCCATATCTAACTATGGCTACACCTTC. Its translation: CASSLGAISNYGYTF.

The chain has TRBV5-1 and TRBJ2-1; 7 bases are a match to TRBD2. CDR1 is SGHRS and CDR2 is YFSETQ in the germline V gene. The CDR3 totals 15 residues. J lost 2 bases, V lost 1 base, and 3 bases had no gene match. CDR3 DNA sequence: TGCGCCAGCAGCTTGAATCTAGCGGCCTACAATGAGCAGTTCTTC. Residues: CASSLNLAAYNEQFF. Variable domain in full (rest from reference TRBV5-1 and TRBJ2-1): KAGVTQTPRYLIKTRGQQVTLSCSPISGHRSVSWYQQTPGQGLQFLFEYFSETQRNKGNFPGRFSGRQFSNSRSEMNVSTLELGDSALYLCASSLNLAAYNEQFFGPGTRLTVL.

The V call is TRBV5-1, the J call TRBJ2-3; D gene uncertain. CDR3 length equals 14 residues. Germline V gene lookup returns CDR1 SGHRS and CDR2 YFSETQ. The V and J ends lost 3 bases and 4 bases respectively, with 12 bases between them. The CDR3 region is CASSSPPRSDTQYF. The CDR3 DNA is TGCGCCAGCAGCTCCCCCCCCAGATCAGATACGCAGTATTTT. The complete variable domain, with remaining parts taken from reference TRBV5-1 and TRBJ2-3, reads KAGVTQTPRYLIKTRGQQVTLSCSPISGHRSVSWYQQTPGQGLQFLFEYFSETQRNKGNFPGRFSGRQFSNSRSEMNVSTLELGDSALYLCASSSPPRSDTQYFGPGTRLTVL.

This chain joins TRBV5-1 and TRBJ1-1, with 7 nucleotides matching TRBD1. This CDR3 contains 13 residues. The germline CDR1 and CDR2 sequences are SGHRS and YFSETQ. Trimming cost V 4 bases and J 8 bases; bases outside gene matches: 8. CDR3 bases: TGCGCCAGCAGCAGGGACAGACCCCAGGAAGCTTTCTTT. Protein sequence: CASSRDRPQEAFF. The whole variable domain, filled in from reference TRBV5-1 and TRBJ1-1, reads KAGVTQTPRYLIKTRGQQVTLSCSPISGHRSVSWYQQTPGQGLQFLFEYFSETQRNKGNFPGRFSGRQFSNSRSEMNVSTLELGDSALYLCASSRDRPQEAFFGQGTRLTVV.

This clone came up a few times. The CDR3 nucleotides read TGTGCCAGTAGAGCCGGGACAGGGAGCATCTACACCTTC. Translated, it gives CASRAGTGSIYTF. V gene TRBV6-5 combines with J gene TRBJ1-2; 9 bases match TRBD1. The CDR3 loop spans 13 amino acids. CDR1 is MNHEY, CDR2 SVGAGI, per germline. The trim removed 9 bases at V and 10 bases at J, leaving 12 bases unmatched.

V and J are TRBV27 and TRBJ1-1; possibly TRBD1 for D (5 bases). The CDR3 consists of 13 residues. Trimming pared 5 bases from V and 4 bases from J, leaving 11 bases between. CDR1 is MNHEY and CDR2 is SMNVEV in the germline V gene (reference sequence). The CDR3 region has the DNA TGTGCCAGCAGTCTCGAAAGGGGCACTGAAGCTTTCTTT. Translation: CASSLERGTEAFF.

This rearrangement joins TRBV2 to TRBJ1-5; 8 bases are shared with TRBD1. Trimming removed 7 bases from V and 7 bases from J; junction bases left unmatched: 9. Germline V gives CDR1 SNHLY, CDR2 FYNNEI. The CDR3 covers 14 residues. The CDR3 loop is CASKRTGTGQPQHF. Here the CDR3 DNA reads TGTGCCAGCAAAAGGACAGGGACGGGCCAGCCCCAGCATTTT.

Only a few counts were recorded for this clone. The chain employs TRBV28 and TRBJ2-7; no reliable D call. This CDR3 comprises 14 residues. Germline-derived CDR1 and CDR2 are MDHEN and SYDVKM. Between the trimmed V and J ends, which lost 5 bases and 2 bases, there was a span of 13 bases. In DNA form, the CDR3 reads TGTGCCAGCAGTACTCCATCTAGACCCTACGAGCAGTACTTC. Translating gives CASSTPSRPYEQYF.

This chain connects TRBV28 to TRBJ2-7, with TRBD1 identical over 7 bases. J gave up 7 bases and V 10 bases, and 19 bases lay outside the gene matches. The CDR3 totals 15 residues. CDR1 and CDR2 (germline): MDHEN, SYDVKM. The CDR3 sequence: CATDSTGVWVEEQYF. Written as DNA, the CDR3 is TGTGCCACGGACTCAACAGGGGTTTGGGTTGAAGAGCAGTACTTC.

The J gene is TRBJ2-3, the V gene TRBV19; TRBD1 agrees at 7 bases. V gave up 4 bases and J gave up 0 bases; unmatched junction bases: 1. The CDR3 covers 14 residues. Germline V gene data show CDR1 as LNHDA and CDR2 as SQIVND (reference sequence). The CDR3 spells CASSRDSSTDTQYF. The CDR3 DNA sequence: TGTGCCAGTAGTAGGGACAGTAGCACAGATACGCAGTATTTT.

The J gene is TRBJ1-1, the V gene TRBV11-2, with D perhaps TRBD1 (5 bases). The CDR3 consists of 15 residues. V lost 3 bases and J 1 base, leaving 12 bases between the germline ends. Germline V gene lookup returns CDR1 SGHAT and CDR2 FQNNGV. The CDR3 spells CASSFPTRGNTEAFF. CDR3 nucleotides: TGTGCCAGCAGCTTCCCGACTAGGGGGAACACTGAAGCTTTCTTT.

The chain couples TRBV11-2 to TRBJ2-5, with 14 bases aligning to TRBD2. V was clipped by 0 bases and J by 3 bases; unmatched bases: 12. This CDR3 region has 20 residues. The germline CDR1 and CDR2 sequences are SGHAT and FQNNGV. The CDR3 spells CASSLDAPTGTSGGEETQYF. In DNA form, the CDR3 reads TGTGCCAGCAGCTTAGATGCCCCTACCGGGACTAGCGGGGGCGAAGAGACCCAGTACTTC.

This rearrangement joins TRBV4-1 to TRBJ2-7, with 16 bases identical to TRBD2. CDR1 and CDR2 from the germline V gene are MGHRA and YSYEKL. J was trimmed by 7 bases and V by 5 bases; bases with no gene match: 8. The CDR3 contains 16 residues. As DNA, the CDR3 is TGCGCCAGCAGCTCAGGGACTAGCGGGAGGGCGAGGGAGCAGTACTTC. This codes for CASSSGTSGRAREQYF.

This clone was detected only once. The V gene is TRBV27, the J gene TRBJ2-7; 10 nucleotides agree with TRBD1. Germline loops: CDR1 MNHEY, CDR2 SMNVEV (reference sequence). The CDR3 has 16 amino acids. With V trimmed by 3 bases and J by 6 bases, 11 bases remained unmatched. The CDR3 protein is CASSFGRGGQGGEQYF. For the CDR3, the DNA is TGTGCCAGCAGTTTTGGGCGGGGAGGACAGGGGGGCGAGCAGTACTTC.

This CDR3 is CASRSYQGEQPQHF. Here the CDR3 DNA reads TGTGCCAGCAGGTCATATCAGGGTGAACAGCCCCAGCATTTT. The rearrangement uses TRBV6-5 and TRBJ1-5; D is possibly TRBD1 (5 bases). CDR3 length: 14 residues. The germline gives CDR1 MNHEY, CDR2 SVGAGI. V gave up 6 bases and J gave up 7 bases, with 16 bases separating them.

This clone was found a few times. The chain joins TRBV7-8 to TRBJ1-2, with D possibly being TRBD1 (6 bases). The CDR3 runs to 19 residues. Germline values: CDR1 SGHVS, CDR2 FQNEAQ. The V end was cut by 5 bases, the J end by 3 bases, with 28 bases between. Here the CDR3 DNA reads TGTGCCAGCAGCCTTAGAACTGGACAGCTTTATTTTAGGGACTATGGCTACACCTTC. It encodes CASSLRTGQLYFRDYGYTF.